Listed below are T cell receptor beta chains from one sample, sequenced in a study of identical twins. TCRdb re-called the 5' RACE reads through MiXCR, storing one row per CDR3 protein. This table has fewer than 550,000 distinct CDR3 sequences, roughly an eighth appearing once. The same specimen was also included in a second study, on yellow fever vaccine responses in identical twins.

Sequenced input: CD4+ T cells sorted from blood. The receptors here all came from a woman aged 18 to 35 in good health. CDR3s include the opening cysteine and the closing phenylalanine or tryptophan. D genes are given only for firm matches.

d_call: NA
v_call: TRBV12-3/TRBV12-4
cdr3_aa: CASSLLGQSHVLTF

d_call: NA
v_call: TRBV9
cdr3_aa: CASSAREGRVQETQYF

d_call: TRBD1
v_call: TRBV27
cdr3_aa: CASSLYRGDGNTIYF

d_call: NA
v_call: TRBV20-1
cdr3_aa: CSAMRTEMGELFF

d_call: NA
v_call: TRBV9
cdr3_aa: CASSPVVNTEAFF

d_call: TRBD2
v_call: TRBV7-7
cdr3_aa: CASGPSGKQETQYF

d_call: NA
v_call: TRBV11-3
cdr3_aa: CASSQTPGNEQFF

d_call: NA
v_call: TRBV5-1
cdr3_aa: CASSGGQGGYTF

d_call: NA
v_call: TRBV7-9
cdr3_aa: CASSSLDGGYEQYF

d_call: NA
v_call: TRBV7-2
cdr3_aa: CASSLGISRGGSQPQHF

d_call: NA
v_call: TRBV12-3/TRBV12-4
cdr3_aa: CASSLQSTGELFF